This paragraph reports one T cell receptor beta chain. Which antigen it targets is not known. Nothing much larger sits one base from this clone, and base qualities are not available. In total, around 600 healthy bone marrow donors made up the cohort. At the time of sampling, every cohort member was nominally healthy, though immune exposures that went unrecorded were likely present. The donor tested CMV seropositive, placing the donor among the 310 or so seropositive members of the cohort. Each donor provided a peripheral blood sample, and peripheral blood mononuclear cells were used for TCR beta sequencing. The Qiagen DNeasy Blood Extraction Kit was used to extract genomic DNA from the blood cell samples. Including cysteine and phenylalanine, the CDR3 has 14 amino acids. Only the CDR3 part of the read is kept: 42 bases, read in frame from the first base. CDR1 and CDR2 are read off the germline V gene as SGHTA and FQGNSA. V and J are truncated by 5 bases and 3 bases respectively, leaving an intervening sequence of 12 bases.

This sample was taken from a study of cytomegalovirus exposure and HLA in healthy donors (dated by TCRdb to the late 2010s). About the study as a whole: In an earlier analysis of about 560 of the donors, 276 Gb of sequence data and 120 million or so unique TCR beta sequences from about 180 million T cells were reported. Rather than using new phenotypic data, the later analysis identified candidate immune exposures from TCR beta sequences and from how often those sequences occurred across donors. The study combined high-throughput TCR immunosequencing, statistical association of individual TCRs with disease status, and machine learning to predict cytomegalovirus infection status. Five DR-DQ haplotypes were treated as single units for association and clustering because of strong linkage in the cohort. Using immunosequencing, the study profiled T cell repertoires from about 620 subjects and related those repertoires to cytomegalovirus serostatus. Both class I and class II loci were covered by HLA typing, at four-digit resolution. To study patterns of TCR occurrence, a later analysis re-analyzed previously published TCR beta repertoires from under 750 donors and added high-resolution HLA genotyping. To decide whether each TCR beta V gene segment behaved as functional or pseudogenic, an earlier analysis of approximately 620 of the donors relied on high-throughput TCR beta sequencing. All discovery cohort repertoires had been generated using a single sequencing platform. Across around 400 genotyped donors of the cohort, an average of about 240,000 unique TCR beta nucleotide sequences per donor were sequenced, and around 19% of those sequences were non-productive. A later genetic analysis used genome-wide SNP genotypes for about 65% of the roughly 700 donors, treating that subset as a discovery cohort. Of the roughly 400 genotyped donors, over 65% fell in the genetic ancestry cluster associated with self-reported Caucasian donors. A separate validation cohort of about 110 different subjects was used in addition to the approximately 670-subject first cohort. The study aimed to test whether signatures of past pathogen exposure could be identified by cataloging public T cell receptors. Approximately 300 gigabases of sequencing data and approximately 84 million unique TCR sequences were included in an early release covering about 620 HLA-typed donors. Typing coverage varied by locus: about 620-630 donors for A, B, C, DRB1 and DQB1; roughly 560 for DQA1; more than 600 for DPA1; 450 to 480 for DPB1. Donor age, sex, ethnicity and CMV serostatus were compiled together with the repertoire data.

On the study overall, not on this receptor specifically: A later genetic analysis reported fewer N-insertions in productive TCRs among donors in an Asian-associated ancestry cluster than the approximately 700-donor mean. Some IMGT-functional V segments, including TRBV6-2 and TRBV6-3, could not be told apart with the 87-base-pair reads, so those segments were excluded. A few of the identified cytomegalovirus-associated TCR beta chains were confirmed in vitro to be specific for cytomegalovirus antigens. In a later analysis, HLA-associated TCR beta chains showed more clonal expansion and lower generation probabilities than non-associated chains that were equally common. Strong co-occurrence of HLA alleles, especially DR and DQ, made assigning TCR associations to individual alleles difficult. An association between a missense DCLRE1C variant and V-gene and J-gene trimming of TCR beta chains was found in a later genetic analysis and replicated in an independent cohort. According to a later analysis, TCR association rates differed among HLA loci, with DRB1 alleles showing the most associated TCRs and HLA-C alleles showing the fewest. The only immune exposure information available for the cohort was CMV serostatus. A cluster of highly shared sequence variants was judged likely to represent a technical artifact of the sequencing pipeline. The classifier was reported to diagnose cytomegalovirus status with high specificity and sensitivity in both the original and validation cohorts. Roughly uniform sequencing depth across donors was assumed in presence/absence analyses, although this assumption may not hold. Across donors, most TCR sequences were observed very rarely, whereas some public TCRs were present in many individuals. The authors suggested that the approach could potentially be generalized to other disease states and immunological phenotypes. Several of the top co-occurrence clusters appeared to be linked to parvovirus B19, influenza, CMV and Epstein-Barr virus, according to a later analysis. Because counts were too low, 15 or so rarely observed V segments, including chromosome 9 orphons, were excluded from the earlier analysis of 587 of the donors. A later analysis found that most CMV-associated TCR beta chains appeared HLA-restricted, with HLA associations seemingly driven largely by CMV exposure. Because some donors lacked HLA typing at each locus, the association tests relied only on the typed subset. In a later analysis, 16,951 TCR beta sequences were associated with specific HLA alleles at a false discovery rate of 0.05. Linkage disequilibrium might explain the correlated functional status among segregating V segments, but an unknown experimental factor could not be ruled out. This cohort had only TCR beta chains sequenced, and the lack of alpha or paired-chain data limited which features could be detected. In an earlier analysis of fewer than 750 of the donors, most TCR beta V segments were observed in productive rearrangements about 87% or about 30% of the time, broadly matching IMGT annotations. The study gave a list of about 160 TCR beta chains associated with cytomegalovirus. A further reported finding was that TCR beta sequences accurately predicted the HLA-A and HLA-B alleles for most subjects in the first cohort.

The library was made by the immunoSEQ multiplex PCR assay. For the multiplex PCR, a mixture combining 60 forward primers for TCR Vbeta segments and 13 reverse primers for TCR Jbeta segments was used. A multiplex PCR assay on genomic DNA amplified the CDR3 region of rearranged TCR beta genes. Amplified TCR beta libraries were sequenced as 87-base-pair reads on the Illumina HiSeq System. The study's processing was this. In a later analysis, roughly 80 million unique TCR beta chains were counted across the roughly 610 repertoires, and roughly 11 million of these chains were shared by at least two donors. Raw reads were error-corrected and collapsed into unique sequences by a nearest-neighbor algorithm in which closely related sequences were merged to remove PCR and sequencing errors. Alignment of CDR3 sequences to IMGT reference sequences was used to assign V, D and J gene segments. For a sequence to be retained, at least a six-nucleotide match to both a V gene segment and a J gene segment was required. Rearrangements were called productive when the CDR3 lacked stop codons and stayed in frame with V and J; all others were non-productive. Following IMGT convention, CDR3 was defined as the stretch from the second conserved V-encoded cysteine up to the conserved J-encoded phenylalanine. Sequences without an unambiguous match to a single V gene segment were excluded from the earlier analysis of almost 600 of the donors. An earlier analysis of roughly 590 of the donors called V segments functional above 56.7% productive rearrangements and segregating when the between-donor standard deviation exceeded 5%. To diagnose cytomegalovirus status from the catalog of TCR beta chain sequences, a statistical classification framework was built. V and J gene assignment, in a later analysis, came from comparing TCR nucleotide sequences with IMGT/GENE-DB human TR gene sequences. In a later analysis, CDR3 sequences and most-parsimonious VDJ recombination scenarios were assigned using the TCRdist pipeline. In a later analysis, each TCR beta chain was defined by its CDR3 amino acid sequence together with its V-gene family, and reads without a unique V-gene family were excluded. To address suspected cross-contamination and a sequencing artifact, a later analysis removed roughly 640 highly shared, low-generation-probability nucleotide sequences. For each public chain, a later analysis derived a clonal expansion index from normalized ranks of inferred template counts within each repertoire. In a later analysis, generation probabilities were computed with a VDJ recombination model fitted to out-of-frame rearrangements, and the resulting probabilities were checked against IGoR. A later analysis scored TCR-TCR, TCR-HLA and TCR-CMV co-occurrence with hypergeometric tests, applying a repertoire-size bias correction to TCR pairs. A later analysis estimated false discovery rates by permuting HLA or CMV assignments 20 times. In a later analysis, co-occurring TCRs were grouped using DBSCAN, with TCRdist sequence similarity added in when clustering inside HLA-allele-positive subsets. Repertoires with fewer than 30,000 or more than 120,000 public chains were left out of co-occurrence clustering, as were four to six repertoires with anomalous nucleotide sharing. The clones in this table, taken by TCRdb from immuneACCESS, are in-frame only. Not every clone is retained; where verified, under half of the shortfall comes from an unresolved V gene, and the cause of the rest is unknown. V, J and clone size were drawn from that table, and D and trimming were deduced from the DNA. The sample contains fewer than 80,000 clones, more than 70% of them found a single time. Clones ranked in the top ten supply roughly 25% of the sample.

This chain joins TRBV7-2 to TRBJ2-3, with the D gene not clear enough to name. This TCR was sampled from a middle-aged woman in good health and CMV-seropositive. Material: PBMCs. The CDR3 is CASSTPQRTDTQYF. The sequenced DNA is TGTGCCAGCAGCACGCCCCAGAGGACAGATACGCAGTATTTT.